This TCR beta chain was sequenced during a study of identifying expanded T cells in peripheral blood (dated 2019 in TCRdb). Turning to the overall study: Technical replicates were generated by sequencing separate aliquots of the same genomic DNA pool, with four replicates compared pairwise. Study-wide conclusions, independent of this receptor: The authors expected that biological variance in healthy repertoires might rise further over much longer intervals, such as months to years. Across all healthy-donor time intervals, the beta-binomial model significantly lowered both the number of clones called differentially abundant and the false-positive rate. Across all healthy donors, variance in clone template counts between two-week samples was found to increase significantly with total template count. The binomial model flagged 0.9 to 1.5 differentially abundant clones between technical replicates, compared with approximately 15 over approximately 2 weeks and approximately 20 over approximately four weeks.

No immune events such as infections were documented for the healthy donors during the collection period. Time-dependent variance in a beta-binomial model of T-cell clone differential abundance was calibrated using healthy-donor blood repertoires as a training cohort. There were roughly ten healthy donors in the training cohort, of whom 3 were female and 7 were male. An age range of about 29 to 70 years, with an average of roughly 45 years, was recorded for the donors. Whole blood from each healthy donor was obtained from a commercial supplier and was collected at three time points roughly 14 days apart. For immunosequencing, genomic DNA was extracted from whole blood that had not been sorted. TCRbeta CDR3 regions were profiled by bias-controlled multiplex PCR amplification of genomic DNA with the immunoSEQ Assay. On the authors' methods: The absolute abundance of each unique TCRbeta CDR3 region was quantified after sequences were collapsed and filtered. Differential abundance was tested with two models: a binomial (Fisher-equivalent) model and a beta-binomial model that adds time-dependent variance fitted from healthy donors. Clones with fewer than 5 combined templates were excluded, and clones with Benjamini-Hochberg FDR below 0.01 were called differentially abundant. The form v = (b*log(k)+a)^2 was used to model beta-binomial variance as a function of total template count across the two samples. Imported from immuneACCESS, the table was reduced by TCRdb to in-frame sequences with V and J called. These copies leave out some clones; in studies compared against another copy, an unresolved V gene accounts for under half, and the cause of the remainder is not known. V and J calls and clone size are those listed in that table; D and trimming were worked out from the DNA. The sample table holds about 94,000 clones, of which approximately 85% were seen once. The ten biggest clones cover approximately 5.2% of the sample.

Germline trimming amounts to 8 bases on V and 2 bases on J, with 7 as the count of junction bases outside the gene matches. CDR1 and CDR2, looked up from the germline V gene, are MNHNS and SASEGT. Measured from the cysteine to the phenylalanine, the CDR3 is 14 residues long. This entry keeps only the CDR3 DNA: 42 bases, framed from base 1. This clone was picked up one time. This receptor's antigen is unknown. The input lacks base qualities; no much larger clone sits a single base away. This chain is built from TRBV6-1 and TRBJ2-3, and TRBD1 aligns with 7 junction nucleotides. The sequencing input was blood. This receptor was obtained from a person between 18 and 69 years old in good health. The CDR3 sequence is CASPRGSDTDTQYF. The nucleotide sequence is given as TGTGCCAGCCCCAGGGGGAGCGACACAGATACGCAGTATTTT.